The 7 T cell receptor beta chains below come from one sample, sequenced in a study of read filtering for tumor transcriptome and immune sequencing. The library was built from 400 to 500 ng RNA with molecular barcoded adaptors for alpha/delta and beta/gamma chains. A single record per CDR3 protein comes from TCRdb applying MiXCR to the reads. In the table there are 49,000 or so distinct CDR3 sequences, about 12% of which are singletons. Sequences were obtained from a population of CD138-negative cells sorted from bone marrow. The receptors here all came from a donor aged 40 or older with multiple myeloma.

In its sample, this clonotype was seen many times. The chain uses TRBV5-1 and TRBJ2-1, with 9 nucleotides matching TRBD1. CDR1 and CDR2 (germline): SGHRS, YFSETQ. CDR3 length: 16 amino acids. V was pared by 4 bases and J by 9 bases, with 14 bases of the junction left unmatched. The CDR3 DNA reads TGCGCCAGCAGCCCCTACGGGGACAGGGATTTCGTTGAGCAGTTCTTC. Residues: CASSPYGDRDFVEQFF.

In this sample, this clonotype turned up many times. The CDR3 spells CASSLVGSSGYEQFF. CDR3 coding DNA: TGCGCCAGCAGCTTGGTAGGGTCTAGCGGGTATGAGCAGTTCTTC. This chain joins TRBV5-1 and TRBJ2-1; 8 bases are shared with TRBD2. The CDR3 length is 15 residues. V shed 0 bases, J shed 8 bases, and the junction held 7 bases outside the gene matches. Germline lookup yields CDR1 SGHRS and CDR2 YFSETQ.

This clonotype was counted many times. The V and J genes are TRBV7-3 and TRBJ2-1; a possible D gene is TRBD1 (6 bases). Germline V gives CDR1 SGHTA, CDR2 FQGTGA. This CDR3 comprises 16 residues. The V end lost 5 bases, the J end lost 2 bases, and 16 bases lay between the germline ends. The CDR3 sequence: CASSLQGSTTYNEQFF. DNA for the CDR3: TGTGCCAGCAGCCTGCAGGGGTCTACCACCTACAATGAGCAGTTCTTC. The full variable domain, with the rest looked up from reference TRBV7-3 and TRBJ2-1, is GAGVSQTPSNKVTEKGKYVELRCDPISGHTALYWYRQSLGQGPEFLIYFQGTGAADDSGLPNDRFFAVRPEGSVSTLKIQRTERGDSAVYLCASSLQGSTTYNEQFFGPGTRLTVL.

The sample holds a few counts of this clonotype. A much bigger clone sits one base away, suggesting this may be a read error. This chain connects TRBV20-1 to TRBJ2-2; D possibly uses TRBD1 or TRBD2 (5 bases each). Germline loops: CDR1 DFQATT, CDR2 SNEGSKA (reference sequence). The CDR3 totals 14 residues. The CDR3 DNA reads as TGCAGTGCTAGGAGGGGTACGAACACCGGGGAGCAGTTTTTT. Its translation is CSARRGTNTGEQFF.

There are many counts of this clonotype. J is TRBJ2-3 and V is TRBV29-1; D may match TRBD1 or TRBD2 (5 bases each). Germline values: CDR1 SQVTM, CDR2 ANQGSEA. The CDR3 contains 14 residues. V was clipped by 8 bases and J by 7 bases, with 22 bases between them. In DNA, the CDR3 is TGCAGCACCCCCTCTGGGGGTTTGGTGAATACGCAGTATTTT. Encoded protein: CSTPSGGLVNTQYF.

This clonotype was counted at least ten times. The rearrangement uses TRBV4-2 and TRBJ1-2; D gene unclear. Germline assignment: CDR1 LGHNA and CDR2 YNFKEQ. This CDR3 comprises 14 residues. Trimming pared 1 base from V and 8 bases from J, leaving 14 bases between. As DNA, the CDR3 is TGTGCCAGCAGCCAAGTAAAGGAGTCTTACGGCTACACCTTC. This encodes CASSQVKESYGYTF.

This clonotype was counted only a few times. This chain joins TRBV7-2 and TRBJ1-3; 7 nucleotides line up with TRBD1. Germline V gene data show CDR1 as SGHTA and CDR2 as FQGNSA. V gave up 3 bases and J gave up 4 bases; unmatched junction bases: 6. The CDR3 runs to 15 residues. The CDR3 reads CASSFDRVSGNTIYF. The CDR3 nucleotides read TGTGCCAGCAGCTTCGACAGGGTTTCCGGAAACACCATATATTTT. The full variable domain, in which reference TRBV7-2 and TRBJ1-3 provide the parts outside the CDR3, is GAGVSQSPSNKVTEKGKDVELRCDPISGHTALYWYRQSLGQGLEFLIYFQGNSAPDKSGLPSDRFSAERTGGSVSTLTIQRTQQEDSAVYLCASSFDRVSGNTIYFGEGSWLTVV.